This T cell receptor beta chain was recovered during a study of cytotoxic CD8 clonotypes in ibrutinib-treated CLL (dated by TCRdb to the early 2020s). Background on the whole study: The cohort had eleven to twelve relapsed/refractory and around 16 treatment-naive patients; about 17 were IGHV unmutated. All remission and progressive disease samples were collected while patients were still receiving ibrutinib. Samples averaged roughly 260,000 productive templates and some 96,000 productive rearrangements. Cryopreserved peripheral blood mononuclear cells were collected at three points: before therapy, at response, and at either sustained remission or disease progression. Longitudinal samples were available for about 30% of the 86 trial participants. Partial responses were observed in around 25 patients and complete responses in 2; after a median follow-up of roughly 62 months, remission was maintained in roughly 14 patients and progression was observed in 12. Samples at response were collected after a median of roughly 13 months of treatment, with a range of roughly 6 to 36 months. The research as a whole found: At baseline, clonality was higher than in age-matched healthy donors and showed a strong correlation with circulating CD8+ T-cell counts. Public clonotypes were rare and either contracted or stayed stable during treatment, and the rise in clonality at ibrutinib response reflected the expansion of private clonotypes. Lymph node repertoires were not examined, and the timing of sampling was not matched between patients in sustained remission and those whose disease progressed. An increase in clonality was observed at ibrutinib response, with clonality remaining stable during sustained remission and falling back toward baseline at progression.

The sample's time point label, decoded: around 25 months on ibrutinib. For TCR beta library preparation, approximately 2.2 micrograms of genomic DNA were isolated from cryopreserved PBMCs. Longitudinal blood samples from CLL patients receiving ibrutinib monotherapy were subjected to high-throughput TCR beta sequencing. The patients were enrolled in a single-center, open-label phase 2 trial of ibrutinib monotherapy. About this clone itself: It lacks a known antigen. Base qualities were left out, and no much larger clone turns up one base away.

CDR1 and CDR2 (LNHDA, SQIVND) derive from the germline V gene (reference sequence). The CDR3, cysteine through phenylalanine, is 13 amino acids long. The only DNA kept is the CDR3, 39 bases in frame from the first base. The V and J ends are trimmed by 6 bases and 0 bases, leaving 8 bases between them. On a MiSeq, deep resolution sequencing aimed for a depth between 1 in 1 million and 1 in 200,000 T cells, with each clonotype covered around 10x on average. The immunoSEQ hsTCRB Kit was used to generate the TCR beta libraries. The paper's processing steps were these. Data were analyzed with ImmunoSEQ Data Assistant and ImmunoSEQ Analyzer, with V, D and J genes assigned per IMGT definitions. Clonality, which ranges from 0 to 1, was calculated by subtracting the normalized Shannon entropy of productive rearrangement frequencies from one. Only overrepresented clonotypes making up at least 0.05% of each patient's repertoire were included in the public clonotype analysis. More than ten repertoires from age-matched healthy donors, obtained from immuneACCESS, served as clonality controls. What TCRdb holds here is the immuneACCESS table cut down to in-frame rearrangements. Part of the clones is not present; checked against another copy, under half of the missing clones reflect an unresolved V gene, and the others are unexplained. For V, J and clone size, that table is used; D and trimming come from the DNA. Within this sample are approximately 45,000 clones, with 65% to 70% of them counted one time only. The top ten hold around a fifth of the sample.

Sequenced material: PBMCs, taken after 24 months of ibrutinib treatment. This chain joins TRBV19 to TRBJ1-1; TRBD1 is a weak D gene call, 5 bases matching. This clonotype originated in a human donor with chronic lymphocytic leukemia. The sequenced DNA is TGTGCCAGTAGACGGGGACTGAACACTGAAGCTTTCTTT. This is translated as CASRRGLNTEAFF.